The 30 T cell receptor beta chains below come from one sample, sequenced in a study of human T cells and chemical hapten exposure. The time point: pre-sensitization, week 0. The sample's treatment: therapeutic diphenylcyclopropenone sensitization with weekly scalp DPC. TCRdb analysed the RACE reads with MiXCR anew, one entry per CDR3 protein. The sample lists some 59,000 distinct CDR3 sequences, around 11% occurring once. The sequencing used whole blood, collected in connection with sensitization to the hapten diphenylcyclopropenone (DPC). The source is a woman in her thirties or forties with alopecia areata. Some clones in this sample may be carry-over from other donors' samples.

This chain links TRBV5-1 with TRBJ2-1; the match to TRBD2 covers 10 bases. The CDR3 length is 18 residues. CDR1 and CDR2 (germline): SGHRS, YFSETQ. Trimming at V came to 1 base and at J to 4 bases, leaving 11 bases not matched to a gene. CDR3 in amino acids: CASSLLSSLAGPYNEQFF. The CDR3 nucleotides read TGCGCCAGCAGCTTGTTATCCTCACTAGCGGGACCTTACAATGAGCAGTTCTTC.

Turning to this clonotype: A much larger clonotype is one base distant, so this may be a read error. CDR3 nucleotide sequence: TGTGCCAGCGGCCATTTTAGAGCGTCACGCACAGATACGCAGTATTTT. Its translation: CASGHFRASRTDTQYF. The chain combines TRBV11-2 with TRBJ2-3; D call uncertain. The CDR3 totals 16 residues. With 8 bases removed from V and 1 base from J, the gap between germline ends came to 19 bases. The germline CDR1 and CDR2 sequences are SGHAT and FQNNGV.

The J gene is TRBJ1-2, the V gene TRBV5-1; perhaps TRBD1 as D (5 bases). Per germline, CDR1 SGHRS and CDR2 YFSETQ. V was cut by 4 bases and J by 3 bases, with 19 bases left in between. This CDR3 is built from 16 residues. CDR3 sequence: CASSPGDQAGYYGYTF. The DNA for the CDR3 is TGCGCCAGCAGCCCGGGGGACCAGGCAGGCTACTATGGCTACACCTTC.

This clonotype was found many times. Here the CDR3 DNA reads TGTGCCAGCACGAGTACGGGTGGCTACACCTTC. Its protein product is CASTSTGGYTF. The rearrangement uses TRBV2 and TRBJ1-2, with D unclear. This CDR3 region has 11 residues. Deletions cut 7 bases from V and 7 bases from J, with 10 bases between. CDR1 SNHLY and CDR2 FYNNEI come from the germline V gene. Drawing the rest from reference TRBV2 and TRBJ1-2, the complete variable domain is EPEVTQTPSHQVTQMGQEVILRCVPISNHLYFYWYRQILGQKVEFLVSFYNNEISEKSEIFDDQFSVERPDGSNFTLKIRSTKLEDSAMYFCASTSTGGYTFGSGTRLTVV.

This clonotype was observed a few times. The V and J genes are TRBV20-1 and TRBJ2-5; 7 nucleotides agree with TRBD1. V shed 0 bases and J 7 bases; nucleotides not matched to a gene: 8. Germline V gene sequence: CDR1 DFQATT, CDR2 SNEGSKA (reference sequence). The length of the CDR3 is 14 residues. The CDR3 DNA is TGCAGTGCTAGAGACCCTAGACAGGGAGTGACCCAGTACTTC. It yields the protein CSARDPRQGVTQYF.

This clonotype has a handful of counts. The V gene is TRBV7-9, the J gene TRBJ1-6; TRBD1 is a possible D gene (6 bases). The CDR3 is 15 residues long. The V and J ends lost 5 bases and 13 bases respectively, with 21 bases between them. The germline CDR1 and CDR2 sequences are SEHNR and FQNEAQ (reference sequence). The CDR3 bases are TGTGCCAGCAGCCCAACCATTGCTCCCGACAGGCCCCTCCACTTT. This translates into CASSPTIAPDRPLHF.

CDR3 loop: CASSLTSDSYNEQFF. CDR3 DNA sequence: TGTGCCAGCAGTTTGACTAGCGACTCCTACAATGAGCAGTTCTTC. The chain carries TRBV27 and TRBJ2-1; the match to TRBD2 covers 8 bases. The CDR3 covers 15 residues. Trimming cost V 3 bases and J 0 bases; bases outside gene matches: 1. Germline loops: CDR1 MNHEY, CDR2 SMNVEV (reference sequence).

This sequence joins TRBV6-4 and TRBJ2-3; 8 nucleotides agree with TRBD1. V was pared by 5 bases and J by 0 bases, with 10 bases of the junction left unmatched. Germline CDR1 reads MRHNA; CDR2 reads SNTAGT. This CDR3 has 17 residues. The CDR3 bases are TGTGCCAGCAGTCCAGGGACAGGAGCTCCTAGCACAGATACGCAGTATTTT. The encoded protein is CASSPGTGAPSTDTQYF.

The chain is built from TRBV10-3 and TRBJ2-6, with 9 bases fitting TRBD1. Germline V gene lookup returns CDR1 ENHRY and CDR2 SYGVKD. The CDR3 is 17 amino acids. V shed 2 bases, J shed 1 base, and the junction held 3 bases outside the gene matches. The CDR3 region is CAISELGQGSGANVLTF. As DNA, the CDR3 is TGTGCCATCAGTGAGCTGGGACAGGGTTCTGGGGCCAACGTCCTGACTTTC.

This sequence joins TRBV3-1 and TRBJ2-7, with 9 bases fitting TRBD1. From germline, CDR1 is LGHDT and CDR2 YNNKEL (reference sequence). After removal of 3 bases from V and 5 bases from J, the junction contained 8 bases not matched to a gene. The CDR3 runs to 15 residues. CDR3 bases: TGTGCCAGCAGCCACCGGGACAGGGTAAAAAACGAGCAGTACTTC. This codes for CASSHRDRVKNEQYF.

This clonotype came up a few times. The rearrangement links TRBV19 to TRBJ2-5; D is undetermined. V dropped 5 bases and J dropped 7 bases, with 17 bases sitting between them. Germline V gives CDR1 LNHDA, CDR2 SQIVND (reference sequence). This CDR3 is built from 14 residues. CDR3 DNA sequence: TGTGCCAGTAGTCCGGGCGCCGGATTCGGGACCCAGTACTTC. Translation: CASSPGAGFGTQYF. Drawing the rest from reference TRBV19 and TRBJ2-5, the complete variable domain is DGGITQSPKYLFRKEGQNVTLSCEQNLNHDAMYWYRQDPGQGLRLIYYSQIVNDFQKGDIAEGYSVSREKKESFPLTVTSAQKNPTAFYLCASSPGAGFGTQYFGPGTRLLVL.

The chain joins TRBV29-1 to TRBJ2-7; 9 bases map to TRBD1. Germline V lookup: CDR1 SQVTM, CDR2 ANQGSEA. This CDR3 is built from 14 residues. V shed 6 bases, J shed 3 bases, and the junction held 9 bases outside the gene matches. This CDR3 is CSVREQGAGYEQYF. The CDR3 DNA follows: TGCAGCGTCAGAGAACAGGGGGCCGGCTACGAGCAGTACTTC.

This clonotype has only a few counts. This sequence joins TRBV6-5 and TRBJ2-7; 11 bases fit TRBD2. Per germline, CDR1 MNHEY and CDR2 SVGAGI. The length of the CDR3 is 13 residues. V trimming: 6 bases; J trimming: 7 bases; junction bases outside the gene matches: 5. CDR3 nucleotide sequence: TGTGCCAGCAGCGATGGACTAGCGGGTGAGCAGTACTTC. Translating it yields CASSDGLAGEQYF.

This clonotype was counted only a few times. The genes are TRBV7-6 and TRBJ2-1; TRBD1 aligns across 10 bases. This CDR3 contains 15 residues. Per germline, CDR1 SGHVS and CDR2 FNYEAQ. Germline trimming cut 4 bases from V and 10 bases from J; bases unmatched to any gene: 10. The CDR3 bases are TGTGCCAGCAGCTACAACCCGGGACAGGGGAGGGAGCAGTTCTTC. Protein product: CASSYNPGQGREQFF. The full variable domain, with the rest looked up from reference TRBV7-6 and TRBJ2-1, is GAGVSQSPRYKVTKRGQDVALRCDPISGHVSLYWYRQALGQGPEFLTYFNYEAQQDKSGLPNDRFSAERPEGSISTLTIQRTEQRDSAMYRCASSYNPGQGREQFFGPGTRLTVL.

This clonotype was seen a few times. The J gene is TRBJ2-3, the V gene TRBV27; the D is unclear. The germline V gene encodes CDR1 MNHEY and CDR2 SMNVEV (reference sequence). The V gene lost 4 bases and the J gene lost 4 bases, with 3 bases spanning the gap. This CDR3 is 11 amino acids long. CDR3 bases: TGTGCCAGCAGTTGGGCAGATACGCAGTATTTT. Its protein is CASSWADTQYF.

The DNA of the CDR3 is TGTGCCAGCAGCTTAGAGGGGATCACAGATACGCAGTATTTT. Translating gives CASSLEGITDTQYF. The V and J genes are TRBV7-9 and TRBJ2-3; D might be TRBD1 (5 bases). V was cut by 1 base and J by 2 bases, with 7 bases left in between. The CDR3 loop spans 14 amino acids. Per the germline V gene, CDR1 is SEHNR and CDR2 is FQNEAQ (reference sequence).

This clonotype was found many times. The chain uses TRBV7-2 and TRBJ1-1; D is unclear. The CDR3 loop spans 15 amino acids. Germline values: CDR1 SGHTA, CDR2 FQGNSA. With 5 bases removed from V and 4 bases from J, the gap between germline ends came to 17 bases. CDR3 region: CASSRRSDGFTEAFF. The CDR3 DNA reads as TGTGCCAGCAGCCGGAGATCGGACGGGTTCACTGAAGCTTTCTTT.

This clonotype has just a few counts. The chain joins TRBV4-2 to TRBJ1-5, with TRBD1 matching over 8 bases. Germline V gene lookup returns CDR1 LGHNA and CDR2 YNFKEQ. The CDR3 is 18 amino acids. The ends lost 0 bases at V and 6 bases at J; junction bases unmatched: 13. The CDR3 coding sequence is TGTGCCAGCAGCCAAGATGGGGACGGGGTCACAGGGGGTCAGCCCCAGCATTTT. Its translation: CASSQDGDGVTGGQPQHF.

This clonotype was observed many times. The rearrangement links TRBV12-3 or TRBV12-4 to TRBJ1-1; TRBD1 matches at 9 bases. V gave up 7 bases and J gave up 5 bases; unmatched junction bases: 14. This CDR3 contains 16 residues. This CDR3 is CASIPKPGQGTTEAFF. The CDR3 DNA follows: TGTGCCAGCATTCCTAAACCGGGACAGGGCACAACTGAAGCTTTCTTT.

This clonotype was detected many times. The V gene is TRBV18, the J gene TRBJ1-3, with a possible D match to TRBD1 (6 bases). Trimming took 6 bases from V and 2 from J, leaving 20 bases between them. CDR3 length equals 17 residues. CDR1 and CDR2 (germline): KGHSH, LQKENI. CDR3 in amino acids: CASSLFSPRDTGNTIYF. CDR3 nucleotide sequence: TGTGCCAGCTCGCTTTTCTCACCCCGGGACACTGGAAACACCATATATTTT.

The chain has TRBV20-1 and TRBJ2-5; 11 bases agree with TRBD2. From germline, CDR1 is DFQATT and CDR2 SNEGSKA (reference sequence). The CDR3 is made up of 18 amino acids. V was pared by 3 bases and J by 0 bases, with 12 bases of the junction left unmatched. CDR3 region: CSARNRLAGGSYQETQYF. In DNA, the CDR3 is TGCAGTGCTAGGAACCGCCTAGCGGGAGGCTCGTACCAAGAGACCCAGTACTTC.

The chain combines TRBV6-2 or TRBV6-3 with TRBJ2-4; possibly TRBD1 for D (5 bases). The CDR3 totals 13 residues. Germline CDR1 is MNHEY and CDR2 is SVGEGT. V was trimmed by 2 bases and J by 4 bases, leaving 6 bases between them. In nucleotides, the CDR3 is TGTGCCAGCAGTTACGACAGAAAAAACATTCAGTACTTC. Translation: CASSYDRKNIQYF.

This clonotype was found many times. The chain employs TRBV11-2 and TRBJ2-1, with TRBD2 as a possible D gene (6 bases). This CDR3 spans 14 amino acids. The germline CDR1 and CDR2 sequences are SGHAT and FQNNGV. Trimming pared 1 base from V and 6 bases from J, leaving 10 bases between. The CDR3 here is CASSLGGKSNEQFF. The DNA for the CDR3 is TGTGCCAGCAGCTTAGGCGGGAAAAGCAATGAGCAGTTCTTC.

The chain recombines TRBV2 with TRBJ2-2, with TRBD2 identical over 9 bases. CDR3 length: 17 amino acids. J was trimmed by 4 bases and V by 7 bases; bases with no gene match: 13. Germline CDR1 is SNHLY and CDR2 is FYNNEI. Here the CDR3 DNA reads TGTGCCAGCACCCGGTCGTTAGCGGGAGTGAGCACCGGGGAGCTGTTTTTT. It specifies CASTRSLAGVSTGELFF.

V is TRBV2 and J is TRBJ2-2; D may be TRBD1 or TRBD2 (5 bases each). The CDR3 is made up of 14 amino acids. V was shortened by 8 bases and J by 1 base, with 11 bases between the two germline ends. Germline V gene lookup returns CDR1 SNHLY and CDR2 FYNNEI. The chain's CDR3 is CASLGRRNTGELFF. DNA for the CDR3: TGTGCCAGCCTGGGACGTCGGAACACCGGGGAGCTGTTTTTT.

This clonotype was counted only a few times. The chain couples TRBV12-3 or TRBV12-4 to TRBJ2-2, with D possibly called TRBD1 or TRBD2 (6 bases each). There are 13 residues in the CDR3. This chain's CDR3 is CAGGLTNTGELFF. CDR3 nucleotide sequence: TGTGCAGGGGGGCTAACCAACACCGGGGAGCTGTTTTTT.

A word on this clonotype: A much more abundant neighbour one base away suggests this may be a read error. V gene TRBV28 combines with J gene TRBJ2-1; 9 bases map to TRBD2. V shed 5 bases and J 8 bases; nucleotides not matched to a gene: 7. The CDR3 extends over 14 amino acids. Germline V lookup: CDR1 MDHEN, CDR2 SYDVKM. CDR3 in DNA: TGTGCCAGCAGTCTAGCGGGACCCGAGGATGAGCAGTTCTTC. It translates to CASSLAGPEDEQFF.

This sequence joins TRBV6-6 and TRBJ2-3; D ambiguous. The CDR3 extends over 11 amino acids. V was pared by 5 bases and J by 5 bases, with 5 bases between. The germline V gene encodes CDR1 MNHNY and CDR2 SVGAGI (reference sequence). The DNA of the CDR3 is TGTGCCAGCAGTAGGGTAGATACGCAGTATTTT. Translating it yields CASSRVDTQYF.

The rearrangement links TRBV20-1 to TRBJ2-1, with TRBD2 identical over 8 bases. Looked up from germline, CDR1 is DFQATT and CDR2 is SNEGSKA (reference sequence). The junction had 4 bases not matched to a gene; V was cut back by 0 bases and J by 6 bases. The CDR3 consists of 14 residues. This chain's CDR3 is CSAREREDPNEQFF. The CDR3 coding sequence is TGCAGTGCTAGAGAGCGGGAGGACCCCAATGAGCAGTTCTTC.

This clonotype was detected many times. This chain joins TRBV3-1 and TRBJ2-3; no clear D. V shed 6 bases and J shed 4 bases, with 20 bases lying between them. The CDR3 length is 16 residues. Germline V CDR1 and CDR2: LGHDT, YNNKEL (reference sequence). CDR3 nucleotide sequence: TGTGCCAGCAGTCTGGATATGGCCATGGTTCCAGATACGCAGTATTTT. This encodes CASSLDMAMVPDTQYF.